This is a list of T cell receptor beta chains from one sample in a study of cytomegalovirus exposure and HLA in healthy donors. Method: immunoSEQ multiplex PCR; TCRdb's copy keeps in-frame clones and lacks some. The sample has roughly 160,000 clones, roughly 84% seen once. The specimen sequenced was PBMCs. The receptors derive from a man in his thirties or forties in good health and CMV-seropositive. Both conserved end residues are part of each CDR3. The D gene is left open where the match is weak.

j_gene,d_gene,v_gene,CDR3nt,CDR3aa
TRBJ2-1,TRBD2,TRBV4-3,TGCGCCAGCAGCCAAGATTTGCTAGCGGTCGAGGGTGAGCAGTTCTTC,CASSQDLLAVEGEQFF
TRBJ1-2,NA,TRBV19,TGTGCCAGTAGTATAAGGGAGAACTATGGCTACACCTTC,CASSIRENYGYTF
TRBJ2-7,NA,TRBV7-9,TGTGCCAGCAGCCCCCGGGGCAGGGGCTACGAGCAGTACTTC,CASSPRGRGYEQYF
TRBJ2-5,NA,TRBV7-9,TGTGCCAGCAGCCGCAATGCGGGGCAAGAGACCCAGTACTTC,CASSRNAGQETQYF
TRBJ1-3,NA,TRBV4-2,TGTGCCAGCAGCCAAACAGGGAACTCTGGAAACACCATATATTTT,CASSQTGNSGNTIYF
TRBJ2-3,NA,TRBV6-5,TGTGCCAGCAGCCTCCGGACAGTCACAGATACGCAGTATTTT,CASSLRTVTDTQYF
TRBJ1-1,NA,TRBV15,TGTGCCACCAGCAGAGGCGGGGACACTGAAGCTTTCTTT,CATSRGGDTEAFF
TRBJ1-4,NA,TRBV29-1,TGCAGCGTTGAAGATACAGGGACTAATGAAAAACTGTTTTTT,CSVEDTGTNEKLFF
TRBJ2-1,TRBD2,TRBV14,TGTGCCAGCAGCCAAGAATTAGGGACTAGCGGGAGCTCCTACAATGAGCAGTTCTTC,CASSQELGTSGSSYNEQFF
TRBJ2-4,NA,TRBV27,TGTGCCAGCAGTGCGAGAGGCCCTAACATTCAGTACTTC,CASSARGPNIQYF
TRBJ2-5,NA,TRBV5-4,TGTGCCAGCAGCTTGAAGGCGGGAGAGACCCAGTACTTC,CASSLKAGETQYF